The entry below describes one TCR beta chain. The CDR3 contains 15 residues. V dropped 1 base and J dropped 3 bases, with 13 bases sitting between them. Germline V gene data show CDR1 as SGHAT and CDR2 as FQDESV (reference sequence). The data derive from a study of tumor-infiltrating lymphocytes in localized non-small cell lung cancer. The method was immunoSEQ multiplex PCR; TCRdb's version includes in-frame clones alone and lacks a portion of them. The data show over 10,000 clones, with 80% to 90% seen just once and roughly 3.7% held by the top ten. Sequencing was done on a sample of uninvolved lung tissue not adjacent to the tumor. The receptor was isolated from a human donor with non-small cell lung cancer. The chain combines TRBV11-1 with TRBJ2-7; a weak D match, TRBD2 (6 bases). In nucleotides, the CDR3 is TGTGCCAGCAGCTTAGGTTTTGAGGGAGGCTACGAGCAGTACTTC. Translated: CASSLGFEGGYEQYF.